These 21 T cell receptor beta chains share one sample of origin, sequenced in a study of control samples from healthy donors and cancer patients. TCRdb's copy holds only in-frame clones and misses some; the assay was immunoSEQ multiplex PCR. The table has around 100,000 clones, 90% seen once; the top ten hold roughly 3.4%. What was sequenced was blood. These TCRs come from a woman aged 18-29 years in good health.

The rearrangement joins TRBV9 to TRBJ1-1, with 7 bases matching TRBD1. V was pared by 6 bases and J by 1 base, with 9 bases of the junction left unmatched. From germline, CDR1 is SGDLS and CDR2 YYNGEE. This CDR3 is 15 amino acids long. DNA for the CDR3: TGTGCCAGCACCCTGACAGGGAGCAAGAACACTGAAGCTTTCTTT. It is translated as CASTLTGSKNTEAFF.

V gene TRBV4-1 combines with J gene TRBJ1-1; D ambiguous. V lost 3 bases, J lost 0 bases, and 8 bases lay in between. The CDR3 is 14 amino acids. Germline V gene data show CDR1 as MGHRA and CDR2 as YSYEKL. The CDR3 reads CASSQVGLNTEAFF. Here the CDR3 DNA reads TGCGCCAGCAGCCAGGTCGGACTGAACACTGAAGCTTTCTTT.

This chain links TRBV28 with TRBJ1-2; 9 bases agree with TRBD1. The CDR3 extends over 16 amino acids. Per germline, CDR1 MDHEN and CDR2 SYDVKM. V trimming: 6 bases; J trimming: 6 bases; junction bases outside the gene matches: 14. CDR3 amino acids: CASSLRLGQGRDGYTF. The CDR3 bases are TGTGCCAGCAGCCTACGCCTAGGACAGGGGAGGGATGGCTACACCTTC.

The CDR3 sequence is CASTDRGTNEKLFF. DNA for the CDR3: TGTGCCAGTACCGATCGGGGAACGAATGAAAAACTGTTTTTT. The chain joins TRBV19 to TRBJ1-4; the D is unclear. The CDR3 extends over 14 amino acids. From germline, CDR1 is LNHDA and CDR2 SQIVND (reference sequence). The ends were cut back, 7 bases at V and 5 bases at J, with 14 bases in the middle.

The V call is TRBV11-2, the J call TRBJ1-6; D gene unclear. CDR3 length: 19 amino acids. Germline lookup yields CDR1 SGHAT and CDR2 FQNNGV. Trimming took off 3 bases at V and 0 bases at J, with 18 bases between the two ends. CDR3 DNA sequence: TGTGCCAGCAGCTTGACTAGCGGACGTCAGAGCTCCTATAATTCACCCCTCCACTTT. Amino acid sequence: CASSLTSGRQSSYNSPLHF.

The genes are TRBV20-1 and TRBJ2-3; D is possibly TRBD2 (6 bases). There are 13 residues in the CDR3. Germline CDR1 and CDR2: DFQATT and SNEGSKA (reference sequence). The ends were cut back, 5 bases at V and 6 bases at J, with 15 bases in the middle. The CDR3: CSARGAAGDTQYF. The CDR3 DNA is TGCAGTGCTCGTGGGGCCGCGGGGGATACGCAGTATTTT.

The genes are TRBV15 and TRBJ1-1; no definite D call. Deletions cut 0 bases from V and 3 bases from J, with 11 bases between. The germline V gene encodes CDR1 LNHNV and CDR2 YYDKDF (reference sequence). There are 15 residues in the CDR3. In nucleotides, the CDR3 is TGTGCCACCAGCAGAGAGACCGTGGGGTACACTGAAGCTTTCTTT. This translates into CATSRETVGYTEAFF. The entire variable domain, with the rest obtained from reference TRBV15 and TRBJ1-1, is as follows: DAMVIQNPRYQVTQFGKPVTLSCSQTLNHNVMYWYQQKSSQAPKLLFHYYDKDFNNEADTPDNFQSRRPNTSFCFLDIRSPGLGDTAMYLCATSRETVGYTEAFFGQGTRLTVV.

The chain carries TRBV28 and TRBJ2-2, with 8 positions matching TRBD1. The CDR3 has 16 amino acids. Trimming at V came to 6 bases and at J to 5 bases, leaving 11 bases not matched to a gene. Germline lookup yields CDR1 MDHEN and CDR2 SYDVKM. The CDR3 protein is CASRPNLQGATGELFF. The CDR3 nucleotides read TGTGCCAGCAGACCCAACCTTCAGGGGGCTACCGGGGAGCTGTTTTTT.

The chain uses TRBV5-4 and TRBJ1-1, with D perhaps matching TRBD1 (5 bases). This CDR3 spans 12 amino acids. Trimming took off 0 bases at V and 6 bases at J, with 6 bases between the two ends. The germline V gene has CDR1 SGHNT and CDR2 YYREEE (reference sequence). Here the CDR3 DNA reads TGTGCCAGCAGCTTGGCAGGGTCTGAAGCTTTCTTT. Protein: CASSLAGSEAFF.

This clone showed up just a few times. The gene calls are TRBV29-1 and TRBJ2-7; TRBD1 matches at 9 bases. The length of the CDR3 is 14 residues. J was trimmed by 0 bases and V by 6 bases; bases with no gene match: 6. Germline CDR1 SQVTM, CDR2 ANQGSEA. CDR3 coding DNA: TGCAGCGTAGTCCGGGACAGGGACTCCTACGAGCAGTACTTC. Translation gives CSVVRDRDSYEQYF.

The V and J genes are TRBV5-6 and TRBJ1-6; 8 nucleotides line up with TRBD1. Trimming cost V 5 bases and J 4 bases; bases outside gene matches: 5. The CDR3 is 15 residues long. Germline CDR1 is SGHDT and CDR2 is YYEEEE. The CDR3 sequence: CASSGTGRYNSPLHF. DNA for the CDR3: TGTGCCAGCAGTGGGACAGGCAGGTATAATTCACCCCTCCACTTT.

This clone was observed a single time. The genes are TRBV5-1 and TRBJ2-4; D is perhaps TRBD2 (6 bases). This CDR3 has 17 amino acids. The ends were cut back, 0 bases at V and 6 bases at J, with 19 bases in the middle. CDR1 is SGHRS and CDR2 is YFSETQ in the germline V gene. The CDR3 DNA reads as TGCGCCAGCAGCTTGGGATCCGAGGGGCCCGGGAGAAACATTCAGTACTTC. Translated, it gives CASSLGSEGPGRNIQYF.

This chain uses TRBV19 with TRBJ1-2; 9 nucleotides match TRBD1. The CDR3 is made up of 16 amino acids. Germline CDR1 reads LNHDA; CDR2 reads SQIVND (reference sequence). The V segment lost 3 bases and the J segment 4 bases; nucleotides outside the gene matches: 9. The CDR3 nucleotides are TGTGCCAGTAGTATCTCCCCGGGACAGGGAACCTATGGCTACACCTTC. Protein product: CASSISPGQGTYGYTF.

The V gene is TRBV28, the J gene TRBJ2-5; 7 bases line up with TRBD1. Germline trimming cut 5 bases from V and 4 bases from J; bases unmatched to any gene: 7. CDR1 and CDR2 (germline): MDHEN, SYDVKM. The CDR3 totals 14 residues. CDR3 residues: CASSARQGRETQYF. Written as DNA, the CDR3 is TGTGCCAGCAGTGCCCGACAGGGTCGAGAGACCCAGTACTTC.

This clone was detected only once. The chain employs TRBV18 and TRBJ2-7; 8 bases match TRBD1. This CDR3 is built from 13 residues. Germline V gene data show CDR1 as KGHSH and CDR2 as LQKENI. The J segment lost 5 bases and the V segment lost 6 bases, leaving 6 bases of the junction unmatched. CDR3 region: CASSDRVFDEQYF. DNA for the CDR3: TGTGCCAGCTCGGACAGGGTCTTCGACGAGCAGTACTTC.

The chain links TRBV5-1 to TRBJ2-2; TRBD1 matches at 9 bases. This CDR3 has 16 residues. J lost 6 bases, V lost 2 bases, and 8 bases had no gene match. From germline, CDR1 is SGHRS and CDR2 YFSETQ. DNA of the CDR3: TGCGCCAGCAGCTTTTTGGGGACAGGGTACCCCGGGGAGCTGTTTTTT. This codes for CASSFLGTGYPGELFF.

Only one count was recorded for this clone. The chain has TRBV11-2 and TRBJ1-2; no firm D call. The germline V gene encodes CDR1 SGHAT and CDR2 FQNNGV. Trimming cost V 5 bases and J 3 bases, with 10 bases left between them. The CDR3 sequence is 13 residues long. CDR3 residues: CASSRNRDYGYTF. The DNA of the CDR3 is TGTGCCAGCAGCCGAAACAGAGACTATGGCTACACCTTC.

This clone has a single count. The V and J genes are TRBV29-1 and TRBJ2-5, with D perhaps TRBD1 (7 bases). Germline CDR1 and CDR2: SQVTM and ANQGSEA. This CDR3 has 13 amino acids. Trimming left V 5 bases short and J 4 bases short, with 14 bases between. CDR3 DNA sequence: TGCAGCGTTATCAGGGGGGCCGGAGAGACCCAGTACTTC. This codes for CSVIRGAGETQYF.

The V and J genes are TRBV27 and TRBJ1-1, with TRBD1 identical over 7 bases. The CDR3 length is 15 residues. CDR1 MNHEY and CDR2 SMNVEV come from the germline V gene (reference sequence). The J segment lost 0 bases and the V segment lost 5 bases, leaving 6 bases of the junction unmatched. The CDR3, as DNA: TGTGCCAGCAGTCCAACCGGGACAGTGAACACTGAAGCTTTCTTT. Translation gives CASSPTGTVNTEAFF.

The chain combines TRBV6-6 with TRBJ1-5; 7 nucleotides match TRBD1. This CDR3 comprises 16 residues. Germline lookup yields CDR1 MNHNY and CDR2 SVGAGI (reference sequence). V gave up 6 bases and J gave up 1 base; unmatched junction bases: 9. The CDR3 region is CASSLDRVMSNQPQHF. The CDR3 DNA is TGTGCCAGCAGCCTCGACAGGGTTATGAGCAATCAGCCCCAGCATTTT.

The chain couples TRBV12-3 or TRBV12-4 to TRBJ1-3; D is unresolved. This CDR3 region has 11 residues. Trimming removed 6 bases from V and 4 bases from J, with 4 bases in between. This CDR3 is CASSIGNTIYF. The CDR3 nucleotides are TGTGCCAGCAGCATCGGAAACACCATATATTTT.